These 32 T cell receptor beta chains were all obtained from the same sample, sequenced in a study of blood T cell repertoires in COVID-19. The protocol was immunoSEQ multiplex PCR, while the TCRdb copy is restricted to in-frame clones and leaves out a portion. The sample yields about 260,000 clones, approximately 85% seen once. The sequenced sample consisted of peripheral blood. All receptors derive from a human donor in a cohort sampled during active COVID-19.

This clone was seen once. The chain carries TRBV11-2 and TRBJ2-3, with D possibly TRBD2 on 6 matching bases. This CDR3 contains 16 residues. Germline V lookup: CDR1 SGHAT, CDR2 FQNNGV. The V end was cut by 5 bases, the J end by 1 base, with 16 bases between. The CDR3 protein is CASSRRWGVRTDTQYF. The CDR3, as DNA: TGTGCCAGCAGCCGTAGATGGGGGGTCCGCACAGATACGCAGTATTTT.

The rearrangement links TRBV7-2 to TRBJ2-7; 8 bases match TRBD1. The CDR3 extends over 14 amino acids. J lost 0 bases, V lost 5 bases, and 3 bases had no gene match. Germline V gives CDR1 SGHTA, CDR2 FQGNSA. The CDR3 nucleotides are TGTGCCAGCAGCCCGGGACAGGCCTCCTACGAGCAGTACTTC. Its protein product is CASSPGQASYEQYF.

The chain recombines TRBV7-2 with TRBJ1-6, with 8 nucleotides matching TRBD1. Looked up from germline, CDR1 is SGHTA and CDR2 is FQGNSA. The CDR3 is 14 amino acids. V lost 5 bases, J lost 7 bases, and 4 bases stayed unmatched. The CDR3 here is CASSPRTGNSPLHF. The CDR3 DNA reads as TGTGCCAGCAGCCCCCGGACAGGGAATTCACCCCTCCACTTT.

The CDR3 nucleotides are TGTGCCAGCAGTTCAGGACTAGCGGAAACCGAGCAGTACTTC. This gives the protein CASSSGLAETEQYF. The rearrangement joins TRBV11-2 to TRBJ2-7, with TRBD2 identical over 10 bases. The CDR3 spans 14 residues. Trimming cost V 6 bases and J 6 bases; bases outside gene matches: 8. Germline V gives CDR1 SGHAT, CDR2 FQNNGV. Supplemented by reference TRBV11-2 and TRBJ2-7, the full variable domain reads EAGVAQSPRYKIIEKRQSVAFWCNPISGHATLYWYQQILGQGPKLLIQFQNNGVVDDSQLPKDRFSAERLKGVDSTLKIQPAKLEDSAVYLCASSSGLAETEQYFGPGTRLTVT.

The V gene is TRBV24-1, the J gene TRBJ2-3, with D perhaps TRBD2 (5 bases). The CDR3 contains 11 residues. V lost 12 bases, J lost 1 base, and 7 bases lay in between. Germline CDR1 is KGHDR and CDR2 is SFDVKD. The CDR3 loop is CAAGGTDTQYF. The CDR3 DNA follows: TGTGCCGCCGGGGGCACAGATACGCAGTATTTT.

The chain uses TRBV3-1 (or the pseudogene TRBV3-2) and TRBJ2-1; D may be TRBD2 (6 bases). The V end was cut by 2 bases, the J end by 4 bases, with 21 bases between. The germline gives CDR1 LGHDT, CDR2 YNNKEL (reference sequence). The CDR3 consists of 18 residues. The CDR3 spells CASSQKRRSGGAYNEQFF. The CDR3, as DNA: TGTGCCAGCAGCCAAAAACGCCGGTCCGGCGGGGCATACAATGAGCAGTTCTTC.

This clone showed up just once. The V and J genes are TRBV18 and TRBJ2-7; D unclear. The CDR3 contains 12 residues. V lost 3 bases to trimming and J lost 6 bases, with 9 bases between them. The germline V gene has CDR1 KGHSH and CDR2 LQKENI. CDR3 in DNA: TGTGCCAGCTCACCCGGTGTGCGCGAGCAGTACTTC. Translated: CASSPGVREQYF.

This chain joins TRBV3-1 (or the pseudogene TRBV3-2) and TRBJ2-7, with TRBD2 as a possible D gene (5 bases). Germline CDR1 LGHDT, CDR2 YNNKEL (reference sequence). This CDR3 has 14 amino acids. The V end was cut by 1 base, the J end by 6 bases, with 13 bases between. CDR3 coding DNA: TGTGCCAGCAGCCAAGTAATCGGGGAAGGCGAGCAGTACTTC. The encoded protein is CASSQVIGEGEQYF.

The CDR3 protein is CASSFGREQYF. The CDR3 DNA reads TGTGCCAGCAGCTTTGGGAGGGAGCAGTACTTC. This chain joins TRBV11-2 and TRBJ2-7, with D tentatively TRBD2 (6 bases). Germline CDR1 SGHAT, CDR2 FQNNGV. The V and J ends lost 3 bases and 7 bases respectively, with 7 bases between them. The CDR3 covers 11 residues.

CDR3 sequence (DNA): TGTGCCAGCAGCCAAAAGGGGACAGGGGGTGAAGCTTTCTTT. Translation gives CASSQKGTGGEAFF. The chain has TRBV3-1 (or the pseudogene TRBV3-2) and TRBJ1-1; 11 bases are shared with TRBD1. Germline CDR1 is LGHDT and CDR2 is YNNKEL (reference sequence). The trim removed 2 bases at V and 7 bases at J, leaving 3 bases unmatched. There are 14 residues in the CDR3.

The rearrangement uses TRBV5-4 and TRBJ2-7, with a weak D call TRBD2 (5 bases). Trimming removed 3 bases from V and 3 bases from J, with 10 bases in between. The CDR3 is made up of 13 amino acids. The germline V gene encodes CDR1 SGHNT and CDR2 YYREEE (reference sequence). CDR3 amino acids: CASSSSRNYEQYF. As DNA, the CDR3 is TGTGCCAGCAGCTCTAGCAGGAACTACGAGCAGTACTTC.

The rearrangement links TRBV7-2 to TRBJ2-3; TRBD2 matches at 11 bases. This CDR3 has 14 residues. The junction had 7 bases not matched to a gene; V was cut back by 6 bases and J by 8 bases. The V gene's germline CDR1 is SGHTA and CDR2 FQGNSA. The CDR3 nucleotides read TGTGCCAGCAGGAGTAGCGGGAGGGCTAGTACGCAGTATTTT. Protein: CASRSSGRASTQYF.

This rearrangement joins TRBV7-2 to TRBJ2-2; D gene uncertain. The CDR3 is 14 amino acids. CDR1 and CDR2 from the germline V gene are SGHTA and FQGNSA. Trimming shortened V by 2 bases and J by 1 base, and 5 bases separated the two germline ends. The CDR3 sequence is CASSLSWNTGELFF. CDR3 DNA: TGTGCCAGCAGCTTATCCTGGAACACCGGGGAGCTGTTTTTT.

There are a few counts of this clone. The rearrangement joins TRBV14 to TRBJ1-1, with D perhaps matching TRBD1 (5 bases). V was shortened by 1 base and J by 4 bases, with 13 bases between the two germline ends. CDR1 SGHDN and CDR2 FVKESK come from the germline V gene. The CDR3 consists of 15 residues. CDR3 sequence reads: CASSQGGAAFTEAFF. The DNA for the CDR3 is TGTGCCAGCAGCCAAGGCGGGGCGGCCTTCACTGAAGCTTTCTTT. Filled out from reference TRBV14 and TRBJ1-1, the complete variable domain reads EAGVTQFPSHSVIEKGQTVTLRCDPISGHDNLYWYRRVMGKEIKFLLHFVKESKQDESGMPNNRFLAERTGGTYSTLKVQPAELEDSGVYFCASSQGGAAFTEAFFGQGTRLTVV.

The chain carries TRBV18 and TRBJ2-5; D perhaps matches TRBD2 (6 bases). The CDR3 is made up of 14 amino acids. The germline CDR1 and CDR2 sequences are KGHSH and LQKENI. V lost 2 bases, J lost 7 bases, and 14 bases lay in between. CDR3 coding DNA: TGTGCCAGCTCACCATCGGGGGACTTTGGGACCCAGTACTTC. Translating gives CASSPSGDFGTQYF.

The chain employs TRBV6-5 and TRBJ1-2; 12 bases are shared with TRBD1. Germline V gene lookup returns CDR1 MNHEY and CDR2 SVGAGI. The CDR3 consists of 16 residues. J was trimmed by 2 bases and V by 2 bases; bases with no gene match: 3. CDR3 loop: CASSYGTGGANYGYTF. CDR3 sequence (DNA): TGTGCCAGCAGTTACGGGACAGGGGGCGCGAACTATGGCTACACCTTC.

Concerning this clone: Other DNA sequences from this sample encode an identical CDR3 as well. The chain joins TRBV6-5 to TRBJ2-7; 10 nucleotides align to TRBD2. V trimming: 0 bases; J trimming: 2 bases; junction bases outside the gene matches: 4. Germline assignment: CDR1 MNHEY and CDR2 SVGAGI. The CDR3 loop spans 16 amino acids. CDR3 DNA: TGTGCCAGCAGTTACTCTGCCAGCGGGAGGGCCTACGAGCAGTACTTC. This encodes CASSYSASGRAYEQYF.

The chain recombines TRBV7-9 with TRBJ1-2, with D possibly matching TRBD1 (5 bases). V lost 1 base to trimming and J lost 3 bases, with 6 bases between them. This CDR3 has 13 amino acids. Per the germline V gene, CDR1 is SEHNR and CDR2 is FQNEAQ (reference sequence). CDR3 in DNA: TGTGCCAGCAGCTTAGGGGGCCACTATGGCTACACCTTC. It specifies CASSLGGHYGYTF.

V is TRBV7-9 and J is TRBJ2-1; perhaps TRBD2 as D (6 bases). V was pared by 3 bases and J by 7 bases, with 16 bases between. The V gene's germline CDR1 is SEHNR and CDR2 FQNEAQ (reference sequence). The CDR3 is 15 residues long. CDR3 nucleotides: TGTGCCAGCAGCTTTGGAGGGAGTAGGGGAAATGAGCAGTTCTTC. The encoded protein is CASSFGGSRGNEQFF.

The chain recombines TRBV19 with TRBJ2-6; the D is unclear. Trimming removed 5 bases from V and 0 bases from J, with 5 bases in between. Germline V CDR1 and CDR2: LNHDA, SQIVND (reference sequence). The CDR3 sequence is 14 residues long. The CDR3 coding sequence is TGTGCCAGTAGTGCACTCTCTGGGGCCAACGTCCTGACTTTC. It is translated as CASSALSGANVLTF.

The chain recombines TRBV19 with TRBJ2-7; 12 bases agree with TRBD2. Unmatched junction bases numbered 7, after V lost 6 bases and J lost 7 bases. CDR3 length equals 14 residues. Germline CDR1 LNHDA, CDR2 SQIVND (reference sequence). The chain's CDR3 is CASRSASGRGEQYF. The CDR3, as DNA: TGTGCCAGTAGGAGCGCTAGCGGGAGGGGGGAGCAGTACTTC.

V is TRBV5-1 and J is TRBJ2-1; TRBD1 agrees at 8 bases. The J segment lost 5 bases and the V segment lost 4 bases, leaving 2 bases of the junction unmatched. Germline assignment: CDR1 SGHRS and CDR2 YFSETQ. The CDR3 runs to 13 residues. CDR3 in amino acids: CASSGTGNNEQFF. The CDR3 nucleotides read TGCGCCAGCAGCGGGACAGGAAACAATGAGCAGTTCTTC.

The J gene is TRBJ2-7, the V gene TRBV2; TRBD2 aligns across 9 bases. The CDR3 consists of 16 residues. Per the germline V gene, CDR1 is SNHLY and CDR2 is FYNNEI. After removal of 4 bases from V and 0 bases from J, the junction contained 7 bases not matched to a gene. CDR3 nucleotides: TGTGCCAGCAGTGCTATGAGCGGGAGGATCTCCTACGAGCAGTACTTC. Translation gives CASSAMSGRISYEQYF. The variable domain in full, with the rest retrieved from reference TRBV2 and TRBJ2-7, is EPEVTQTPSHQVTQMGQEVILRCVPISNHLYFYWYRQILGQKVEFLVSFYNNEISEKSEIFDDQFSVERPDGSNFTLKIRSTKLEDSAMYFCASSAMSGRISYEQYFGPGTRLTVT.

The gene calls are TRBV3-1 (or the pseudogene TRBV3-2) and TRBJ1-5; 8 bases agree with TRBD1. The CDR3 contains 15 residues. Germline-derived CDR1 and CDR2 are LGHDT and YNNKEL (reference sequence). Germline trimming cut 0 bases from V and 7 bases from J; bases unmatched to any gene: 5. CDR3: CASSQDPDRAQPQHF. CDR3 nucleotide sequence: TGTGCCAGCAGCCAAGACCCGGACAGGGCCCAGCCCCAGCATTTT.

V gene TRBV20-1 combines with J gene TRBJ2-2; D is unclear. The germline gives CDR1 DFQATT, CDR2 SNEGSKA (reference sequence). V shed 0 bases and J shed 7 bases, with 3 bases lying between them. CDR3 length: 11 residues. The CDR3 nucleotides are TGCAGTGCTAGAGATCGCGGGGAGCTGTTTTTT. Residues: CSARDRGELFF.

The chain is built from TRBV28 and TRBJ2-2; perhaps TRBD1 as D (6 bases). V lost 5 bases and J lost 1, with 11 bases in between. Germline values: CDR1 MDHEN, CDR2 SYDVKM. CDR3 size: 15 residues. CDR3 nucleotides: TGTGCCAGCAGTACAGGGTCGGTGAACACCGGGGAGCTGTTTTTT. This translates into CASSTGSVNTGELFF.

The rearrangement links TRBV11-3 to TRBJ2-7, with 10 positions matching TRBD2. The germline gives CDR1 SGHNT, CDR2 YENEEA. V lost 5 bases and J lost 6; bases outside the gene matches: 7. The CDR3 contains 14 residues. This chain's CDR3 is CASSPSGSEGEQYF. DNA of the CDR3: TGTGCCAGCAGCCCTAGCGGGAGTGAGGGCGAGCAGTACTTC.

The CDR3 nucleotides are TGTGCCAGCATCCCTAGCGGGAGGGCCCTGGAGACCCAGTACTTC. It codes for CASIPSGRALETQYF. The chain combines TRBV3-1 (or the pseudogene TRBV3-2) with TRBJ2-5; TRBD2 aligns across 12 bases. The V gene's germline CDR1 is LGHDT and CDR2 YNNKEL (reference sequence). The trim removed 7 bases at V and 5 bases at J, leaving 8 bases unmatched. This CDR3 is 15 amino acids long.

The CDR3, as DNA: TGCAGCGCCAGACTAGCGGGAGTCGAGCAGTACTTC. Translated: CSARLAGVEQYF. V gene TRBV29-1 combines with J gene TRBJ2-7; the match to TRBD2 covers 12 bases. Germline lookup yields CDR1 SQVTM and CDR2 ANQGSEA. V was pared by 7 bases and J by 6 bases, with 4 bases of the junction left unmatched. The CDR3 sequence is 12 residues long.

V gene TRBV30 combines with J gene TRBJ1-6; no clear D. The CDR3 runs to 12 residues. The germline gives CDR1 GTSNPN, CDR2 SVGIG (reference sequence). V gave up 0 bases and J gave up 8 bases, with 5 bases separating them. CDR3 sequence (DNA): TGTGCCTGGAGTGTAAACTATTCACCCCTCCACTTT. The encoded protein is CAWSVNYSPLHF.

V gene TRBV6-5 combines with J gene TRBJ1-1; 7 bases fit TRBD1. The germline V gene has CDR1 MNHEY and CDR2 SVGAGI. J lost 2 bases, V lost 7 bases, and 7 bases had no gene match. This CDR3 is built from 14 residues. CDR3 sequence: CASKNQGENTEAFF. The CDR3, as DNA: TGTGCCAGCAAAAATCAGGGGGAAAACACTGAAGCTTTCTTT.

This rearrangement joins TRBV2 to TRBJ2-1, with a tentative D call TRBD1 (5 bases). The V and J ends lost 5 bases and 1 base respectively, with 9 bases between them. The CDR3 covers 14 residues. Per germline, CDR1 SNHLY and CDR2 FYNNEI. Here the CDR3 reads CASSRTSSYNEQFF. The CDR3 DNA reads as TGTGCCAGCAGTAGGACAAGTTCCTACAATGAGCAGTTCTTC. The whole variable domain, filled in from reference TRBV2 and TRBJ2-1, reads EPEVTQTPSHQVTQMGQEVILRCVPISNHLYFYWYRQILGQKVEFLVSFYNNEISEKSEIFDDQFSVERPDGSNFTLKIRSTKLEDSAMYFCASSRTSSYNEQFFGPGTRLTVL.